This T cell receptor beta chain was observed in a study of somatic mutations in cytotoxic T cells in rheumatoid arthritis (dated by TCRdb to about 2017). About the investigation overall: Some V beta antibody-stained T-cell populations were flow-sorted on a FACSAria II or Sony SH800 at nearly 100% purity, and sorted V beta1+ cells also underwent TCRB sequencing. In newly diagnosed rheumatoid arthritis without treatment, the study examined if expanded CD8+ T-cell clones harbor somatic mutations, relying on TCRB deep sequencing to characterize clonality. TCRB deep sequencing covered approximately 69 patients with rheumatoid arthritis along with 15 to 20 healthy controls. Patients and controls did not essentially differ in median age, which was nearly identical between the groups.

The germline V gene encodes CDR1 ENHRY and CDR2 SYGVKD. The CDR3 goes from the cysteine to the phenylalanine over 12 residues. The read is trimmed to its CDR3 DNA, 36 bases read in frame from base 1. Germline trimming: 8 bases from V, 4 bases from J; junction bases outside gene matches: 4. The roughly 20 healthy controls were blood donors whose buffy coats were used; they had a median age of about 59 years (range roughly 20-80), and 45% to 65% were female. CD4+ and CD8+ cells were isolated by positive magnetic bead selection on an AutoMACS, and purity was checked by flow cytometry. Isolation of peripheral blood mononuclear cells was done through Ficoll-Paque PLUS density gradient separation. DNA from CD4-enriched, CD8-enriched or PBMC samples was extracted using Nucleospin Tissue or Tissue XS kits and then quantified on a Qubit 2.0 fluorometer. Points on this clone: Its target antigen remains unknown. Per-base quality was not reported, and no clone a single base away is much larger than it.

TCRB CDR3 sequencing used the immunoSEQ assay on genomic DNA. Regarding the original processing steps: Analyses were restricted to productive TCRB rearrangements. Clonality was expressed as a Shannon entropy-based productive clonality index, with each clone defined by a unique TCRB CDR3 sequence. Repertoire overlap between two samples was calculated from the template counts of each clone relative to total templates per sample. Flow cytometry-measured V-gene usage correlated with V-gene usage from TCRB sequencing, with a Spearman r of less than 0.65. TCRdb took over this immuneACCESS table, retaining in-frame rearrangements with V and J assigned. Such tables are incomplete; in checked studies, under half of the missing clones stem from an unresolved V gene, and the remainder is unexplained. The DNA was the basis for D and trimming; V, J and clone size are from that table. This sample holds 20,000 to 25,000 clones; 86% were observed only once. The biggest ten clones account for approximately 19% of the sample.

What the work shows at the level of the full study, not this receptor alone: In about an eighth of the roughly 60 patients, more than 20% of CD8+ cells belonged to the largest CD8+ clone, while several identical CD8+ TCRB sequences were shared between blood and synovial fluid. The slight underrepresentation of TRBV07 in patients was not corrected for multiple comparisons. There was no significant difference in CD8+ T-cell clonality between rheumatoid arthritis patients and age-matched healthy controls. The expanded CD8+ clones had unknown antigen targets, and not appearing in virus-specific databases did not rule out that they were virus-specific. An increase of CD8+ clonality with age was seen in patients (Spearman r ≈ 0.49) but not in healthy controls.

This receptor was obtained from a woman between 50 and 59 years old in good health. The sequence joins TRBV10-3 to TRBJ1-1, and 7 junction bases match TRBD1. The sample comprised CD8+ T cells sorted from blood. The CDR3 has the sequence CAIRDSTTEAFF. At the DNA level, the sequence is TGTGCCATCCGGGACAGTACCACTGAAGCTTTCTTT.